What follows are 25 T cell receptor beta chains derived from one specimen sequenced in a study of blood T cell repertoires in COVID-19. The table came from immunoSEQ multiplex PCR; TCRdb's copy has only in-frame clones and leaves some out. This repertoire shows 110,000 or so clones, about 89% found once; its top ten account for approximately 20%. Sequenced sample: peripheral blood. These receptors all come from a human donor with acute or convalescent COVID-19. The donor label of this sample is uncertain.

This sequence joins TRBV5-1 and TRBJ2-2, with 9 bases lining up with TRBD2. V dropped 2 bases and J dropped 5; count of bases not matched to a gene: 7. There are 16 residues in the CDR3. Germline loops: CDR1 SGHRS, CDR2 YFSETQ. CDR3 region: CASSLVAGVRTGELFF. CDR3 coding DNA: TGCGCCAGCAGCTTAGTAGCGGGAGTGCGGACCGGGGAGCTGTTTTTT.

This chain uses TRBV14 with TRBJ1-2; possible D gene TRBD1, 6 bases. This CDR3 is built from 15 residues. The V end was cut by 0 bases, the J end by 5 bases, with 13 bases between. Germline V gene data show CDR1 as SGHDN and CDR2 as FVKESK. CDR3 DNA sequence: TGTGCCAGCAGCCAAGACCTAAGGACAGCATATGGCTACACCTTC. Protein sequence: CASSQDLRTAYGYTF.

The J gene is TRBJ1-3, the V gene TRBV19; 7 positions agree with TRBD1. CDR3 length: 14 residues. V lost 7 bases to trimming and J lost 2 bases; unmatched junction nucleotides: 5. Germline V gene lookup returns CDR1 LNHDA and CDR2 SQIVND (reference sequence). The CDR3 loop reads CASIQGTAGNTIYF. For the CDR3, the DNA is TGTGCCAGTATACAGGGGACGGCTGGAAACACCATATATTTT.

The chain links TRBV10-3 to TRBJ2-5; D is undetermined. The length of the CDR3 is 13 residues. V lost 4 bases to trimming and J lost 5 bases, with 11 bases between them. Germline CDR1 is ENHRY and CDR2 is SYGVKD. The chain's CDR3 is CAISAEVRETQYF. The CDR3 region has the DNA TGTGCCATCAGTGCAGAGGTTAGGGAGACCCAGTACTTC.

This rearrangement joins TRBV7-2 to TRBJ2-1; unclear D gene. CDR1 is SGHTA and CDR2 is FQGNSA in the germline V gene. V was cut by 5 bases and J by 8 bases, with 19 bases left in between. This CDR3 is built from 15 residues. The CDR3: CASSLLVFGYYEQFF. CDR3 coding DNA: TGTGCCAGCAGCCTGCTAGTTTTCGGGTACTATGAGCAGTTCTTC. The variable domain in full, with the rest retrieved from reference TRBV7-2 and TRBJ2-1, is GAGVSQSPSNKVTEKGKDVELRCDPISGHTALYWYRQSLGQGLEFLIYFQGNSAPDKSGLPSDRFSAERTGGSVSTLTIQRTQQEDSAVYLCASSLLVFGYYEQFFGPGTRLTVL.

The CDR3: CASSSHPTVKYYEQYF. The CDR3 DNA sequence: TGTGCCAGCAGTTCCCACCCCACAGTCAAGTACTACGAGCAGTACTTC. The chain has TRBV6-2 or TRBV6-3 and TRBJ2-7; D call uncertain. Per the germline V gene, CDR1 is MNHEY and CDR2 is SVGEGT. The CDR3 totals 16 residues. The V end was cut by 4 bases, the J end by 3 bases, with 19 bases between.

In this sample, this clone turned up once. The rearrangement links TRBV4-2 to TRBJ2-3; 12 bases map to TRBD2. CDR1 is LGHNA, CDR2 YNFKEQ, per germline. The CDR3 sequence is 19 residues long. V trimming: 5 bases; J trimming: 2 bases; junction bases outside the gene matches: 14. The CDR3 spells CASSSQGGLAGTNTDTQYF. CDR3 sequence (DNA): TGTGCCAGCAGCTCACAGGGGGGACTAGCGGGCACTAACACAGATACGCAGTATTTT.

The rearrangement uses TRBV29-1 and TRBJ2-7; maybe TRBD1 (6 bases). V lost 7 bases to trimming and J lost 6 bases, with 16 bases between them. Germline assignment: CDR1 SQVTM and CDR2 ANQGSEA. There are 12 residues in the CDR3. CDR3 sequence: CSATEQGPEQYF. The CDR3, as DNA: TGCAGCGCCACAGAACAGGGCCCCGAGCAGTACTTC.

The J gene is TRBJ1-3, the V gene TRBV6-5; no clear D. The V gene's germline CDR1 is MNHEY and CDR2 SVGAGI. The CDR3 totals 12 residues. V lost 6 bases and J lost 8, with 11 bases in between. The CDR3 DNA reads TGTGCCAGCAGGAGCGACCGGGACACCATATATTTT. Residues: CASRSDRDTIYF.

CDR3 sequence: CASSPPGGYEQYF. CDR3 DNA sequence: TGTGCCAGCTCACCACCGGGGGGCTACGAGCAGTACTTC. This chain links TRBV18 with TRBJ2-7; weak D call: TRBD2 (6 bases). Germline V gene data show CDR1 as KGHSH and CDR2 as LQKENI. The CDR3 spans 13 residues. The V end was cut by 0 bases, the J end by 3 bases, with 6 bases between.

The rearrangement uses TRBV19 and TRBJ1-2, with TRBD1 matching over 10 bases. Germline V CDR1 and CDR2: LNHDA, SQIVND (reference sequence). The CDR3 is 14 amino acids. V was pared by 4 bases and J by 2 bases, with 1 base of the junction left unmatched. In DNA form, the CDR3 reads TGTGCCAGTAGTAGGGACAGGGGCAACTATGGCTACACCTTC. Protein sequence: CASSRDRGNYGYTF. Full variable domain (outside the CDR3, taken from reference TRBV19 and TRBJ1-2): DGGITQSPKYLFRKEGQNVTLSCEQNLNHDAMYWYRQDPGQGLRLIYYSQIVNDFQKGDIAEGYSVSREKKESFPLTVTSAQKNPTAFYLCASSRDRGNYGYTFGSGTRLTVV.

The chain links TRBV7-3 to TRBJ2-3, with D maybe TRBD1 (6 bases). Germline V gene data show CDR1 as SGHTA and CDR2 as FQGTGA. The CDR3 extends over 16 amino acids. The V end was cut by 1 base, the J end by 2 bases, with 13 bases between. CDR3 sequence (DNA): TGTGCCAGCAGCTTAATGGCAGGGACATACACAGATACGCAGTATTTT. Amino acids: CASSLMAGTYTDTQYF.

The chain combines TRBV4-2 with TRBJ2-7; no firm D call. CDR3 size: 14 residues. V lost 0 bases, J lost 5 bases, and 11 bases lay in between. From germline, CDR1 is LGHNA and CDR2 YNFKEQ. The CDR3 loop reads CASSQDLRRDEQYF. CDR3 nucleotide sequence: TGTGCCAGCAGCCAAGATCTTCGACGGGACGAGCAGTACTTC.

The rearrangement joins TRBV2 to TRBJ1-4; 9 nucleotides align to TRBD1. The germline V gene encodes CDR1 SNHLY and CDR2 FYNNEI. V lost 7 bases, J lost 8 bases, and 8 bases stayed unmatched. The CDR3 extends over 14 amino acids. CDR3 amino acids: CASKSGTGKEKLFF. The DNA of the CDR3 is TGTGCCAGCAAGTCCGGGACAGGGAAGGAAAAACTGTTTTTT. The full variable domain, its missing parts supplied by reference TRBV2 and TRBJ1-4, is EPEVTQTPSHQVTQMGQEVILRCVPISNHLYFYWYRQILGQKVEFLVSFYNNEISEKSEIFDDQFSVERPDGSNFTLKIRSTKLEDSAMYFCASKSGTGKEKLFFGSGTQLSVL.

The chain recombines TRBV6-5 with TRBJ2-5; 10 bases map to TRBD2. J gave up 1 base and V 7 bases, and 3 bases lay outside the gene matches. The CDR3 is 14 amino acids. Per germline, CDR1 MNHEY and CDR2 SVGAGI. The CDR3 protein is CASTRTSGQETQYF. The CDR3, as DNA: TGTGCCAGCACTCGGACTAGCGGCCAAGAGACCCAGTACTTC.

The chain has TRBV28 and TRBJ1-2; tentatively, D is TRBD1 (6 bases). CDR1 and CDR2 from the germline V gene are MDHEN and SYDVKM. The CDR3 totals 14 residues. V was trimmed by 6 bases and J by 8 bases, leaving 19 bases between them. The chain's CDR3 is CASSLQGLGEGYTF. The DNA for the CDR3 is TGTGCCAGCAGCTTACAGGGTCTAGGAGAAGGCTACACCTTC.

This clone came up a few times. The V gene is TRBV14, the J gene TRBJ1-2; 9 bases match TRBD1. V lost 5 bases and J lost 7; bases outside the gene matches: 20. The CDR3 extends over 18 amino acids. Germline assignment: CDR1 SGHDN and CDR2 FVKESK. This CDR3 is CASSLLSPTIQGAGGYTF. The DNA of the CDR3 is TGTGCCAGCAGCTTATTGTCCCCCACAATACAGGGGGCGGGTGGCTACACCTTC.

On this clone: This may come from a read error, since a much larger clone is one base off. This CDR3 reads CAGRSGQTTYGYTF. In DNA form, the CDR3 reads TGTGCCGGCAGGTCGGGACAGACCACCTATGGCTACACCTTC. The rearrangement links TRBV28 to TRBJ1-2, with 7 bases matching TRBD1. Germline CDR1 and CDR2: MDHEN and SYDVKM. The CDR3 spans 14 residues.

V usage is TRBV15 and J usage is TRBJ2-1; 7 nucleotides align to TRBD2. J gave up 15 bases and V 8 bases, and 22 bases lay outside the gene matches. This CDR3 region has 15 residues. Per germline, CDR1 LNHNV and CDR2 YYDKDF (reference sequence). CDR3 nucleotide sequence: TGTGCCACCGGGAGAAGGAGCGCCCCCCGGGAGGACGCGTTCTTC. Residues: CATGRRSAPREDAFF.

The CDR3 loop is CAWSAGLAGGELFF. Here the CDR3 DNA reads TGTGCCTGGAGCGCGGGACTAGCGGGCGGGGAGCTGTTTTTT. The genes are TRBV30 and TRBJ2-2; 12 bases agree with TRBD2. Trimming took 3 bases from V and 7 from J; bases not matched to a gene: 3. The CDR3 loop spans 14 amino acids. Germline-derived CDR1 and CDR2 are GTSNPN and SVGIG (reference sequence).

The J gene is TRBJ2-3, the V gene TRBV5-6; 7 bases are shared with TRBD2. Germline V gene sequence: CDR1 SGHDT, CDR2 YYEEEE. The CDR3 consists of 16 residues. The ends lost 3 bases at V and 3 bases at J; junction bases unmatched: 10. The CDR3 sequence is CASSYSAGVPTDTQYF. In DNA, the CDR3 is TGTGCCAGCAGCTACTCTGCGGGAGTCCCGACAGATACGCAGTATTTT.

The rearrangement uses TRBV2 and TRBJ2-1; 7 nucleotides align to TRBD2. CDR1 and CDR2 (germline): SNHLY, FYNNEI. The V and J ends lost 0 bases and 7 bases, in that order; junction bases with no gene match: 0. CDR3 length equals 13 residues. The CDR3 is CASSEARGNEQFF. The DNA for the CDR3 is TGTGCCAGCAGTGAAGCGCGGGGGAATGAGCAGTTCTTC.

This clone occurred once. V and J are TRBV28 and TRBJ2-1; weak D call: TRBD2 (5 bases). V was clipped by 0 bases and J by 10 bases, with 22 bases between them. CDR3 size: 17 residues. Germline lookup yields CDR1 MDHEN and CDR2 SYDVKM. The CDR3 nucleotides read TGTGCCAGCAGTTTATGGGCGGGCGTGGCCCAATCGGAGGAGCAGTTCTTC. This encodes CASSLWAGVAQSEEQFF. The complete variable domain, with remaining parts taken from reference TRBV28 and TRBJ2-1, reads DVKVTQSSRYLVKRTGEKVFLECVQDMDHENMFWYRQDPGLGLRLIYFSYDVKMKEKGDIPEGYSVSREKKERFSLILESASTNQTSMYLCASSLWAGVAQSEEQFFGPGTRLTVL.

J is TRBJ1-3 and V is TRBV30, with D possibly being TRBD1 (6 bases). Trimming shortened V by 0 bases and J by 4 bases, and 13 bases separated the two germline ends. Germline V gene sequence: CDR1 GTSNPN, CDR2 SVGIG (reference sequence). The CDR3 length is 15 residues. CDR3: CAWSVPWGLGNTIYF. Here the CDR3 DNA reads TGTGCCTGGAGTGTTCCGTGGGGGCTCGGAAACACCATATATTTT. Full variable domain (remainder filled in from reference TRBV30 and TRBJ1-3): SQTIHQWPATLVQPVGSPLSLECTVEGTSNPNLYWYRQAAGRGLQLLFYSVGIGQISSEVPQNLSASRPQDRQFILSSKKLLLSDSGFYLCAWSVPWGLGNTIYFGEGSWLTVV.

The chain has TRBV7-2 and TRBJ2-7; D might be TRBD1 (5 bases). The germline gives CDR1 SGHTA, CDR2 FQGNSA. V lost 4 bases to trimming and J lost 2 bases, with 12 bases between them. This CDR3 has 14 amino acids. The CDR3: CASSSAGQTYEQYF. The DNA for the CDR3 is TGTGCCAGCAGCTCCGCCGGACAAACCTACGAGCAGTACTTC.